The clone carrying this T cell receptor beta chain was observed a handful of times. The antigen is not known. The data derive from a study of vaccination and CD4 T cells after COVID-19. Treatment reported: approximately 11-day PBMC culture with coronavirus spike peptide pools or control peptides (ViraFEST assay). Sequenced with the Oncomine TCR Beta short-read assay was DNA taken from cultured CD4+ T cells. TCRdb re-analysed the PCR reads in MiXCR, keeping a single row per CDR3 protein. The sample includes some 18,000 distinct CDR3 sequences, more than 50% of them seen just once. Germline V gene sequence: CDR1 SGHTA, CDR2 FQGNSA. The CDR3 is 14 amino acids. Unmatched junction bases numbered 3, after V lost 3 bases and J lost 7 bases.

The receptor comes from a human donor who had recovered from COVID-19. Material for sequencing was CD4+ T cells from blood, cultured in vitro. The rearrangement joins TRBV7-2 to TRBJ1-6, with 7 bases aligning to TRBD1. The CDR3 here is CASSLGTDNSPLHF. CDR3 nucleotide sequence: TGTGCCAGCAGCTTGGGGACAGACAATTCACCCCTCCACTTT.